This T cell receptor (beta chain) emerged from a study of T cell clonality in common variable immunodeficiency. This clone showed up many times. Its antigen is unknown. Read coverage stops 3 residues before the CDR3 terminus; the germline J gene supplies the remainder. CDR3 length equals 14 residues. V lost 0 bases and J 1 base, leaving 8 bases between the germline ends. Looked up from germline, CDR1 is SGHRS and CDR2 is YFSETQ. CVID and control samples used equivalent genomic DNA input. Generated by immunoSEQ multiplex PCR, the TCRdb table keeps only in-frame clones and is missing some. Reported are approximately 46,000 clones, none seen only once; the ten largest carry roughly 6.2%. Study-level points and caveats: Common variable immunodeficiency TCR beta sequences reportedly had fewer deletions and N-nucleotide insertions. Patient heterogeneity in the CVID cohort limited correlations between repertoire features and clinical complications.

V is TRBV5-1 and J is TRBJ2-7; D not resolved. Sequencing was done on a sample of peripheral blood mononuclear cells. This TCR was sampled from a person aged 18 to 70 in good health. The CDR3 reads CASSLDPGSYEQYF. The CDR3 bases that were read are TGCGCCAGCAGCTTGGATCCAGGTTCCTACGAG. The variable domain in full, completed from reference TRBV5-1 and TRBJ2-7, reads KAGVTQTPRYLIKTRGQQVTLSCSPISGHRSVSWYQQTPGQGLQFLFEYFSETQRNKGNFPGRFSGRQFSNSRSEMNVSTLELGDSALYLCASSLDPGSYEQYFGPGTRLTVT.